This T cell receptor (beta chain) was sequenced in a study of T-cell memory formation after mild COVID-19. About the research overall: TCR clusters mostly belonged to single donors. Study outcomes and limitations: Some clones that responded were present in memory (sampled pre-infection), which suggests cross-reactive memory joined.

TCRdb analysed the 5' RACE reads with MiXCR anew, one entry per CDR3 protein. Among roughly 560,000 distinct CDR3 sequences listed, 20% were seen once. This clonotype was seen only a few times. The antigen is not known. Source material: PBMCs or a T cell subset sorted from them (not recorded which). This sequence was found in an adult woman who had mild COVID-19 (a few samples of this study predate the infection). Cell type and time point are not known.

Written as DNA, the CDR3 is TGTGCCAGCAGCTTTGGGTCAGGGGCCCACTCCTACGAGCAGTACTTC. Encoded protein: CASSFGSGAHSYEQYF. The chain uses TRBV7-9 and TRBJ2-7, with D perhaps TRBD1 (6 bases). Trimming stripped 3 bases from V and 0 bases from J, with 15 bases between. The CDR3 totals 16 residues. Germline V lookup: CDR1 SEHNR, CDR2 FQNEAQ (reference sequence).